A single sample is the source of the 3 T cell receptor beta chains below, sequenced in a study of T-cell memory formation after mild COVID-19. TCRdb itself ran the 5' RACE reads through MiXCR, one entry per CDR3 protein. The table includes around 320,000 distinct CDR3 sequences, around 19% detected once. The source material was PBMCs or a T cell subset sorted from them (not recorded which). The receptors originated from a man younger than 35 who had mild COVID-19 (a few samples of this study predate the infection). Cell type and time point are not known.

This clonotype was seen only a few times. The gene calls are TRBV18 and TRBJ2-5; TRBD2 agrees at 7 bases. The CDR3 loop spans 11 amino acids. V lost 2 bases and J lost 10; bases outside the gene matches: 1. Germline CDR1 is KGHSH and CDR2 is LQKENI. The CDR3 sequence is CASSPGEGQYF. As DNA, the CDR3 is TGTGCCAGCTCACCAGGGGAGGGCCAGTACTTC.

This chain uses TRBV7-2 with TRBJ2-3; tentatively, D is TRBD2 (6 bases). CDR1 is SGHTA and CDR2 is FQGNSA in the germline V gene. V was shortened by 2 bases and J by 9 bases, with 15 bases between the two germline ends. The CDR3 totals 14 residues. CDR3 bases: TGTGCCAGCAGCTTAAAGTTGACTAGTCAGACGCAGTATTTT. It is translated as CASSLKLTSQTQYF.

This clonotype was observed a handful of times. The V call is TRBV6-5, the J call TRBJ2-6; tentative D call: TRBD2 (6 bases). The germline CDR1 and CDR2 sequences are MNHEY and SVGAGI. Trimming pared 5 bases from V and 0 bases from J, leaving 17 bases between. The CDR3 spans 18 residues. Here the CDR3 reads CASSIEVVGGSGANVLTF. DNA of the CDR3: TGTGCCAGCAGTATTGAGGTTGTCGGGGGCTCTGGGGCCAACGTCCTGACTTTC.